This T cell receptor beta chain was observed in a study of T cell clonality in common variable immunodeficiency (dated by TCRdb to about 2015). Note on this clone: The target of this receptor is not known. The CDR3 is cut off 3 residues early in the read; its end comes from the germline J gene.

V ends up 0 bases short and J 2 bases short, with an unmatched junction base count of 11. Sequences DFQATT (CDR1) and SNEGSKA (CDR2) are obtained from the germline V gene (reference sequence). The cysteine opens and the phenylalanine closes a CDR3 of 17 amino acids. Sequencing covers 42 bases of the CDR3, shown here with the frame starting at base 1. CVID was diagnosed by standard criteria: serum IgG, IgA and/or IgM reduced below normal range, plus specific antibody deficiency. A total of 40 to 50 subjects (about 15 female and 30 or so male; age range roughly 8 to 65 years, mean age about 40) were included in the CVID group. Both CVID patients and healthy controls were predominantly of Caucasian heritage. At the time of study participation, every CVID subject had been on replacement immunoglobulin therapy for at least one year. No CVID subject was ill or taking immunomodulatory or immunosuppressive medication when blood was collected. Heparinized peripheral whole blood samples of about 5 to 8 ml were obtained from each donor. TCRbeta CDR3 repertoires were sequenced from genomic DNA of adults with common variable immune deficiency (CVID) and healthy adult controls. Diluted blood was subjected to density centrifugation over Hypaque 1077 or Ficoll-Paque for isolation of peripheral blood mononuclear cells. Genomic DNA was obtained from unsorted mononuclear cells through either Qiagen column purification or a centrifugation-based method.

Overall results and qualifications from the work: Healthy controls shared more TCRbeta clones with each other than CVID subjects shared among themselves (p < 0.0001). CVID TCRbeta sequences were reported to have fewer deletions and N-nucleotide insertions and to lack highly modified clones with 13 or more V deletions. Even though DNA input was the same, control samples had an average of about 80,000 unique sequences each, compared with 25,000 to 35,000 in CVID samples. Patient heterogeneity within the CVID cohort put limits on correlating repertoire features with clinical complications. TCRbeta clonality was higher in CVID subjects than in healthy controls (t-test p = 0.018), and the increase was most characteristic of about a third of subjects. The authors noted that sequencing repertoires of T cell subpopulations would be needed to clarify what caused the increased clonality in CVID.

CVID samples and control samples contributed equivalent amounts of genomic DNA as sequencing input. For every sample, a 60 bp segment covering the rearranged TCRbeta CDR3 region was amplified and then sequenced. The immunoSEQ assay, a bias-corrected multiplex PCR combined with high-throughput sequencing, was used to amplify TCRbeta. In the paper's pipeline: Every unique nucleotide sequence was considered a clone and was annotated with V, D and J genes, copy number and frequency. Sequences were labeled productive if in frame, and non-productive if out of frame or containing stop codons. As previously described, clonality was computed from Shannon's entropy. The predicted amino acid sequences of productive clones were used to derive the mean CDR3 Kyte-Doolittle hydropathy. Hierarchical clustering of scaled V gene usage was performed with the R hclust function using Manhattan distance and complete linkage. Sharing of clones by CDR3 amino acid sequence was evaluated by resampling 12 repertoires per group over 100 rounds. The repertoires were screened for 70 published EBV-specific TCRbeta sequences and 200 to 250 published CMV-specific TCRbeta sequences. A couple of CVID samples that yielded fewer than 10,000 sequences were excluded from the analysis, so around 40 CVID repertoires were retained. TCRdb retrieved this table from immuneACCESS and kept in-frame rearrangements only. Not all clones are present; in checked studies, unresolved V genes account for under half, and no reason is known for the remainder. V and J calls plus clone size are reproduced from that table; the DNA served to infer D and trimming. The table for this sample lists 15,000 to 20,000 clones, none of them counted only once. Jointly, the top ten make up roughly 14% of the sample.

The TCR comes from a human donor with common variable immunodeficiency. This receptor chain uses TRBV20-1 and TRBJ2-7, with 9 bases aligning to TRBD2. Sequencing was performed on peripheral blood mononuclear cells. The CDR3 protein is CSARDSRASGKTYEQYF. The sequenced CDR3 bases are TGCAGTGCTAGAGACTCACGGGCTAGCGGGAAAACCTACGAG.